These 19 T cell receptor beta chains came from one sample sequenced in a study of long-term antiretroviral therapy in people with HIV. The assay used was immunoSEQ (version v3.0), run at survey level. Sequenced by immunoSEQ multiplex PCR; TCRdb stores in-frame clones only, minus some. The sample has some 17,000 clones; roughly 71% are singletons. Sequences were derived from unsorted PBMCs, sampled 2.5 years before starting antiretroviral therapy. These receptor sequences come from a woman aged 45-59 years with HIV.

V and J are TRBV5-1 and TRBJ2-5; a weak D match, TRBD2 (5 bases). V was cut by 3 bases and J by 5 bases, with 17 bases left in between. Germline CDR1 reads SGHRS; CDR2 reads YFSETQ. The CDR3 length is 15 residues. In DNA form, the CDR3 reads TGCGCCAGCAGCTCAGGAGGTACGGAAGGGGAGACCCAGTACTTC. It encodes CASSSGGTEGETQYF.

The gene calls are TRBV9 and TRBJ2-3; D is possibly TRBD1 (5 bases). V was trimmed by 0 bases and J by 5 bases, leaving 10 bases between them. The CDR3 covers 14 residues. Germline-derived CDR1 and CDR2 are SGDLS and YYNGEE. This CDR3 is CASSVATTGDTQYF. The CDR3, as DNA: TGTGCCAGCAGCGTAGCTACAACAGGAGATACGCAGTATTTT.

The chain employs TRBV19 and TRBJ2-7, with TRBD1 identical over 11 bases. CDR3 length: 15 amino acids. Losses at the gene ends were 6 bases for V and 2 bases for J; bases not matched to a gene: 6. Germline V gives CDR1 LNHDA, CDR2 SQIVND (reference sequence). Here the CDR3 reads CASSPGTGGPYEQYF. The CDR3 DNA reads TGTGCCAGTAGCCCTGGGACAGGGGGTCCCTACGAGCAGTACTTC.

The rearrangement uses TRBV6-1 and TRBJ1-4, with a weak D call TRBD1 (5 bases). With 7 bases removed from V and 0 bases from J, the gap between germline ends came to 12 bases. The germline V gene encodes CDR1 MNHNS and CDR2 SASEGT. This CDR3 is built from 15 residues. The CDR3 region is CASTDQGATNEKLFF. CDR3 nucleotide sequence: TGTGCCAGCACTGACCAGGGAGCAACTAATGAAAAACTGTTTTTT.

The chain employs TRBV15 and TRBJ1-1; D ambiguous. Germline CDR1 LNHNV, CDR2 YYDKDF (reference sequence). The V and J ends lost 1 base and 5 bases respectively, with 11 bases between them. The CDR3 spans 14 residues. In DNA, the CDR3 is TGTGCCACCAGCAGAGGGACGGCGGGAACTGAAGCTTTCTTT. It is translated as CATSRGTAGTEAFF.

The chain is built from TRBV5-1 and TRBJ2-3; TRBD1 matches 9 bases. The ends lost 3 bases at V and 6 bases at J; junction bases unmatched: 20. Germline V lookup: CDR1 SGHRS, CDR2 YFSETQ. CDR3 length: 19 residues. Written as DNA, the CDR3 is TGCGCCAGCAGCTCCCCCGGACAGGGGTCGATCTATCTCTTTGATACGCAGTATTTT. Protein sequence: CASSSPGQGSIYLFDTQYF.

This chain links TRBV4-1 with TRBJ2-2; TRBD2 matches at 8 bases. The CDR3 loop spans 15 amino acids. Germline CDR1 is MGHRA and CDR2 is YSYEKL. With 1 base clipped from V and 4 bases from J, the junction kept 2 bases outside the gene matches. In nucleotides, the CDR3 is TGCGCCAGCAGCCAAGTAACTAGCGGCACCGGGGAGCTGTTTTTT. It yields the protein CASSQVTSGTGELFF.

CDR3 loop: CASKFMNTEAFF. The CDR3 DNA follows: TGTGCCAGTAAATTCATGAACACTGAAGCTTTCTTT. The chain carries TRBV19 and TRBJ1-1; D gene uncertain. Germline CDR1 reads LNHDA; CDR2 reads SQIVND (reference sequence). The CDR3 is 12 amino acids. The V gene lost 7 bases and the J gene lost 0 bases, with 6 bases spanning the gap.

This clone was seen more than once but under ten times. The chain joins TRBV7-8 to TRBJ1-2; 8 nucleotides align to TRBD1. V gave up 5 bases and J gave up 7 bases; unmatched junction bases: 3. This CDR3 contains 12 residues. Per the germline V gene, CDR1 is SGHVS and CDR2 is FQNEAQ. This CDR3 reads CASSPGQGGYTF. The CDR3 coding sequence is TGTGCCAGCAGCCCTGGACAGGGTGGCTACACCTTC.

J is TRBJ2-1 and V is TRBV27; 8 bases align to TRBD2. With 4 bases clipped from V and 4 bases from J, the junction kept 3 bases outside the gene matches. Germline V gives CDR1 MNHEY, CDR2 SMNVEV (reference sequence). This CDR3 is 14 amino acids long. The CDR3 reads CASSWGGGYNEQFF. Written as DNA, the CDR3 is TGTGCCAGCAGTTGGGGCGGGGGGTACAATGAGCAGTTCTTC.

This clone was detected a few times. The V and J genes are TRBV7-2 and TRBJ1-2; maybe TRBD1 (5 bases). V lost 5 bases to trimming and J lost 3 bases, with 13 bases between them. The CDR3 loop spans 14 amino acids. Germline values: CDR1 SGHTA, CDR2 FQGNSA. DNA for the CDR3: TGTGCCAGCAGCGCCGGTGGCAGGGACTATGGCTACACCTTC. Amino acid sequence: CASSAGGRDYGYTF.

The CDR3 DNA sequence: TGTGCCAGTAGTAGGCAGGTTCTTAGCAATCAGCCCCAGCATTTT. Its protein product is CASSRQVLSNQPQHF. The chain couples TRBV19 to TRBJ1-5; D uncertain. The CDR3 runs 15 residues. V was pared by 4 bases and J by 0 bases, with 10 bases between. Germline V gives CDR1 LNHDA, CDR2 SQIVND (reference sequence).

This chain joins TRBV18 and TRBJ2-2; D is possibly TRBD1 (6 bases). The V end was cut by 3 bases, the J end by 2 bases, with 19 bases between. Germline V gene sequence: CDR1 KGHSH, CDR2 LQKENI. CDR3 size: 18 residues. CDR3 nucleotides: TGTGCCAGCTCACCCCGAATCACGCAGGGGCCCAACACCGGGGAGCTGTTTTTT. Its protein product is CASSPRITQGPNTGELFF.

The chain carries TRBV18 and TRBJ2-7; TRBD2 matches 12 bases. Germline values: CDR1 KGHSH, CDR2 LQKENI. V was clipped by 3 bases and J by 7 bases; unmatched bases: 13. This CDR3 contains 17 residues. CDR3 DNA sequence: TGTGCCAGCTCACCCACTACTAGCGGGGGGAATTTAGGGGAGCAGTACTTC. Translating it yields CASSPTTSGGNLGEQYF.

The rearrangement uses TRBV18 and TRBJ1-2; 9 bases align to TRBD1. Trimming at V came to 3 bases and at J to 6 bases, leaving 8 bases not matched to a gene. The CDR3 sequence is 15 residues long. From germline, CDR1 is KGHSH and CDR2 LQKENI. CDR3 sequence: CASSPPQRTGDGYTF. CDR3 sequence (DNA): TGTGCCAGCTCACCCCCCCAAAGGACAGGGGATGGCTACACCTTC.

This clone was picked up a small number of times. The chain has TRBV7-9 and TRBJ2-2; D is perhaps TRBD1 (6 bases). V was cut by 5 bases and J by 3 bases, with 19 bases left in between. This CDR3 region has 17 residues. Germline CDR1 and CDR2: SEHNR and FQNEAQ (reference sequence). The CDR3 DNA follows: TGTGCCAGCAGCCAAAGCAGGGGCCGATCGGACACCGGGGAGCTGTTTTTT. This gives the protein CASSQSRGRSDTGELFF.

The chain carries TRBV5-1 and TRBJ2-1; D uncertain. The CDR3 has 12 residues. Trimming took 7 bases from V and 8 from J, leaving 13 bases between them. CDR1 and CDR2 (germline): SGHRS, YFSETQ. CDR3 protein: CASSLAIDEQFF. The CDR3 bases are TGCGCCAGCTCCCTCGCCATCGATGAGCAGTTCTTC.

This CDR3 is CAISPGLTDSPLHF. CDR3 DNA sequence: TGTGCCATCAGTCCGGGCCTTACGGATTCACCCCTCCACTTT. The chain uses TRBV10-3 and TRBJ1-6; D ambiguous. V lost 5 bases and J 8 bases, leaving 13 bases between the germline ends. The length of the CDR3 is 14 residues. Germline assignment: CDR1 ENHRY and CDR2 SYGVKD.

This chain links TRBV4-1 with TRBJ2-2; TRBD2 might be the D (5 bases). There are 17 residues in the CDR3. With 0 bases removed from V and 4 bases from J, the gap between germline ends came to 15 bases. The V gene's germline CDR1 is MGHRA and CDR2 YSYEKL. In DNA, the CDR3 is TGCGCCAGCAGCCAAGAGCTAGCTTCGGTGGGCACCGGGGAGCTGTTTTTT. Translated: CASSQELASVGTGELFF.